The source of this T cell receptor (beta chain) is a study of T and B cells in COVID-19 patients. BIOMED2 TRB-A/B primer pools were used in multiplex TRB PCR. Using its own MiXCR run on the multiplex PCR reads, TCRdb lists one record per CDR3 protein. Among about 27,000 distinct CDR3 sequences listed, over 25% were seen once. Worth noting for this clonotype: Its antigen is unidentified.

TRB was amplified from about 250-500 ng of blood genomic DNA. Overall study findings and caveats: Exclusive to the recovered cohort were roughly 2,300 TCR clusters, around 31 of them with low generation probability. No sequencing was yet done of CD4+, regulatory or CD8+ subsets, or of SARS-CoV-2-responsive or tetramer+ sorted cells.

The germline V and J ends were trimmed by 6 bases and 0 bases, with 14 bases remaining between them. The CDR3 loop spans 15 amino acids. CDR1 LNHDA and CDR2 SQIVND come from the germline V gene (reference sequence). This receptor was identified in a human donor who had recovered from COVID-19. This chain connects TRBV19 to TRBJ1-1; tentatively, D is TRBD1 (5 bases). The sequenced material came from blood. In DNA, the CDR3 is TGTGCCAGTAGCCGGGACTTCAATTTGAACACTGAAGCTTTCTTT. Translation gives CASSRDFNLNTEAFF.